This T cell receptor beta chain was retrieved from a study of PD-1 blockade in classical Hodgkin lymphoma. Study-wide results and caveats: CD4+ TCR diversity climbed significantly by C4D1, unlike CD8+ TCR diversity. Newly diagnosed patients reportedly trailed healthy donors in baseline TCR diversity. Nothing has yet pinned down what causes the repertoire differences, possibly disease activity or prior therapy.

The CDR3 sequence is 15 residues long. V shed 1 base, J shed 3 bases, and the junction held 6 bases outside the gene matches. Germline assignment: CDR1 SGHNT and CDR2 YYREEE (reference sequence). About this clone: Its specificity is unknown.

Clones were sequenced by immunoSEQ multiplex PCR, and TCRdb holds only the in-frame ones, with some missing. The data contain about 7,900 clones, around 78% of them seen just once; the ten biggest clones take up just under 45%. Regarding time point: cycle 4 day 1 (C4D1), after 5 to 7 weeks of nivolumab. After autologous stem cell transplantation all patients relapsed, and prior brentuximab vedotin exposure differed between cohorts. The chain recombines TRBV5-4 with TRBJ2-7; 8 bases are a match to TRBD2. This clonotype was obtained from a human donor with classical Hodgkin lymphoma. The source material was peripheral blood mononuclear cells (PBMCs), sampled before the fourth cycle of nivolumab. This chain's CDR3 is CASSLPTSAYYEQYF. The DNA for the CDR3 is TGTGCCAGCAGCTTGCCGACTAGCGCTTACTACGAGCAGTACTTC.